The 26 T cell receptor beta chains below all came from one sample that was sequenced in a study of OX40 agonist ivuxolimab in advanced cancers. Using immunoSEQ multiplex PCR, the repertoire was profiled, and TCRdb retains in-frame clones only, with some absent. The sample holds about 99,000 clones; about 96% are singletons and the top ten take around 2%. This material consisted of CD4+ or CD8+ T cells sorted from blood, taken in a trial of the OX40 agonist ivuxolimab. The receptor set was obtained from an adult with an advanced solid tumor such as melanoma, head and neck, liver or kidney cancer.

This chain uses TRBV27 with TRBJ2-2; no definite D call. The germline V and J ends were trimmed by 4 bases and 6 bases, with 24 bases remaining between them. Germline CDR1 reads MNHEY; CDR2 reads SMNVEV (reference sequence). This CDR3 spans 18 amino acids. The chain's CDR3 is CASSSPALTDVRPGELFF. As DNA, the CDR3 is TGTGCCAGCAGTTCGCCCGCACTGACGGACGTGCGTCCCGGGGAGCTGTTTTTT.

The V call is TRBV6-6, the J call TRBJ2-3; no clear D gene. The CDR3 totals 13 residues. Trimming shortened V by 8 bases and J by 2 bases, and 11 bases separated the two germline ends. Per the germline V gene, CDR1 is MNHNY and CDR2 is SVGAGI (reference sequence). This CDR3 is CASQSGLTDTQYF. CDR3 DNA sequence: TGTGCCAGCCAGTCGGGCCTCACAGATACGCAGTATTTT.

The chain combines TRBV6-9 with TRBJ1-2, with TRBD1 as a possible D gene (6 bases). The ends were cut back, 2 bases at V and 4 bases at J, with 8 bases in the middle. This CDR3 contains 13 residues. Germline CDR1 reads MNHGY; CDR2 reads SVAAGI. CDR3 in amino acids: CASSYAGAYGYTF. For the CDR3, the DNA is TGTGCCAGCAGTTATGCGGGGGCCTATGGCTACACCTTC.

This clone was observed a single time. This chain uses TRBV10-3 with TRBJ2-7; weak D call: TRBD1 (5 bases). Deletions cut 4 bases from V and 3 bases from J, with 13 bases between. The CDR3 totals 14 residues. Germline CDR1 reads ENHRY; CDR2 reads SYGVKD. The CDR3 loop reads CAISAGQGGYEQYF. Here the CDR3 DNA reads TGTGCCATCAGTGCAGGTCAGGGTGGCTACGAGCAGTACTTC.

This chain links TRBV10-2 with TRBJ2-7; no reliable D call. CDR1 and CDR2 (germline): WSHSY, SAAADI. The V end was cut by 2 bases, the J end by 3 bases, with 20 bases between. The CDR3 contains 17 residues. CDR3 bases: TGCGCCAGCAGTGAGGGAGCGCAGCAGTTTAAGTACTACGAGCAGTACTTC. Translating gives CASSEGAQQFKYYEQYF.

This clone appeared a single time. The chain joins TRBV4-1 to TRBJ2-3; no clear D gene. Trimming cost V 4 bases and J 0 bases, with 8 bases left between them. This CDR3 has 14 residues. The V gene's germline CDR1 is MGHRA and CDR2 YSYEKL. The CDR3 region has the DNA TGCGCCAGCAGCCTCAGAGCTAGCACAGATACGCAGTATTTT. It codes for CASSLRASTDTQYF.

This clone was seen just once. The chain recombines TRBV2 with TRBJ1-4; no firm D call. V was shortened by 3 bases and J by 0 bases, with 5 bases between the two germline ends. The CDR3 sequence is 14 residues long. CDR1 SNHLY and CDR2 FYNNEI come from the germline V gene. The CDR3 loop is CASSDSSTNEKLFF. The CDR3 region has the DNA TGTGCCAGCAGTGATTCCTCAACTAATGAAAAACTGTTTTTT.

A single count supports this clone. V is TRBV6-1 and J is TRBJ2-3, with a weak D call TRBD1 (7 bases). The germline CDR1 and CDR2 sequences are MNHNS and SASEGT. V was shortened by 2 bases and J by 1 base, with 16 bases between the two germline ends. The CDR3 totals 17 residues. As DNA, the CDR3 is TGTGCCAGCAGTGAAATCCGGGGGCAGGGGGGCACAGATACGCAGTATTTT. Protein sequence: CASSEIRGQGGTDTQYF.

The V call is TRBV29-1, the J call TRBJ2-1; TRBD2 aligns across 8 bases. V lost 0 bases and J lost 12; bases outside the gene matches: 13. CDR3 length: 15 amino acids. Germline loops: CDR1 SQVTM, CDR2 ANQGSEA. Here the CDR3 reads CSVEDYGGDPLWQFF. In DNA, the CDR3 is TGCAGCGTTGAAGATTACGGGGGGGACCCCCTGTGGCAGTTCTTC.

V is TRBV7-8 and J is TRBJ2-6; possibly TRBD1 or TRBD2 for D (6 bases each). Trimming pared 2 bases from V and 0 bases from J, leaving 8 bases between. There are 16 residues in the CDR3. Per the germline V gene, CDR1 is SGHVS and CDR2 is FQNEAQ. In DNA, the CDR3 is TGTGCCAGCAGCTTATGGGGGGCCTCTGGGGCCAACGTCCTGACTTTC. Translated: CASSLWGASGANVLTF.

The V call is TRBV4-3, the J call TRBJ2-7; 8 bases are shared with TRBD2. V shed 5 bases and J 2 bases; nucleotides not matched to a gene: 8. Germline V gene lookup returns CDR1 LGHNA and CDR2 YSLEER. This CDR3 contains 15 residues. CDR3 nucleotide sequence: TGCGCCAGCAGCGATGGCCCAGCGGGAGCCTACGAGCAGTACTTC. The encoded protein is CASSDGPAGAYEQYF.

The gene calls are TRBV7-3 and TRBJ2-5; D uncertain. The CDR3 consists of 13 residues. CDR1 and CDR2 (germline): SGHTA, FQGTGA. Deletions cut 5 bases from V and 3 bases from J, with 10 bases between. The CDR3 loop reads CASSLTGEETQYF. For the CDR3, the DNA is TGTGCCAGCAGCCTCACTGGGGAAGAGACCCAGTACTTC.

This rearrangement joins TRBV30 to TRBJ2-5; D is uncertain. Germline-derived CDR1 and CDR2 are GTSNPN and SVGIG (reference sequence). The CDR3 spans 10 residues. V lost 5 bases to trimming and J lost 8 bases, with 9 bases between them. In DNA form, the CDR3 reads TGTGCCTGGCGGCGCGAAACCCAGTACTTC. As protein: CAWRRETQYF.

V is TRBV5-6 and J is TRBJ2-2; D may be TRBD1 (7 bases). V was cut by 4 bases and J by 2 bases, with 12 bases left in between. CDR1 is SGHDT and CDR2 is YYEEEE in the germline V gene. The CDR3 covers 15 residues. CDR3 coding DNA: TGTGCCAGCAGCGGCGGGACAGTTAACACCGGGGAGCTGTTTTTT. Its protein product is CASSGGTVNTGELFF.

The rearrangement joins TRBV6-1 to TRBJ1-2; no reliable D call. Trimming removed 3 bases at V and 6 bases at J, with 14 bases between. The CDR3 covers 14 residues. Germline loops: CDR1 MNHNS, CDR2 SASEGT. The CDR3 sequence: CASSESAYSNGYTF. The DNA for the CDR3 is TGTGCCAGCAGTGAGTCGGCGTATTCGAATGGCTACACCTTC.

The chain carries TRBV4-1 and TRBJ2-2; a weak D match, TRBD2 (6 bases). The V and J ends lost 4 bases and 6 bases respectively, with 6 bases between them. CDR1 is MGHRA and CDR2 is YSYEKL in the germline V gene. The CDR3 has 12 amino acids. The chain's CDR3 is CASSRGAGELFF. The CDR3 DNA sequence: TGCGCCAGCAGCCGGGGGGCCGGGGAGCTGTTTTTT.

The V and J genes are TRBV7-9 and TRBJ1-6; D unresolved. CDR1 SEHNR and CDR2 FQNEAQ come from the germline V gene (reference sequence). The CDR3 runs 15 residues. V lost 1 base to trimming and J lost 3 bases, with 7 bases between them. The CDR3 sequence is CASSLVGDYNSPLHF. The DNA of the CDR3 is TGTGCCAGCAGCTTAGTTGGAGACTATAATTCACCCCTCCACTTT.

This clone was recorded once. The rearrangement links TRBV6-1 to TRBJ2-3, with TRBD2 matching 7 bases. V shed 2 bases, J shed 4 bases, and the junction held 6 bases outside the gene matches. CDR1 and CDR2 from the germline V gene are MNHNS and SASEGT. The CDR3 runs to 15 residues. The chain's CDR3 is CASSEWGGDADTQYF. In DNA form, the CDR3 reads TGTGCCAGCAGTGAATGGGGGGGTGACGCAGATACGCAGTATTTT.

The V and J genes are TRBV29-1 and TRBJ2-1; 11 bases map to TRBD2. Germline CDR1 is SQVTM and CDR2 is ANQGSEA. V was clipped by 7 bases and J by 8 bases; unmatched bases: 10. The CDR3 runs to 14 residues. The CDR3 is CSAALAGGADEQFF. The CDR3, as DNA: TGCAGCGCTGCGCTAGCGGGGGGCGCGGATGAGCAGTTCTTC.

This rearrangement joins TRBV28 to TRBJ2-7, with D maybe TRBD1 (5 bases). The CDR3 consists of 12 residues. The V and J ends lost 4 bases and 3 bases respectively, with 7 bases between them. Germline V CDR1 and CDR2: MDHEN, SYDVKM. The CDR3 sequence: CASSSTGYEQYF. CDR3 DNA: TGTGCCAGCAGTTCTACAGGCTACGAGCAGTACTTC.

In regard to this clone: This sample includes further DNA sequences coding for the same CDR3. The chain joins TRBV9 to TRBJ2-2; unclear D gene. The CDR3 runs 11 residues. Per germline, CDR1 SGDLS and CDR2 YYNGEE. The V end was cut by 3 bases, the J end by 4 bases, with 1 base between. This CDR3 reads CASSGTGELFF. The CDR3 coding sequence is TGTGCCAGCAGCGGCACCGGGGAGCTGTTTTTT.

The genes are TRBV9 and TRBJ1-2; D remains unclear. The CDR3 sequence is 14 residues long. The V gene lost 0 bases and the J gene lost 4 bases, with 10 bases spanning the gap. Looked up from germline, CDR1 is SGDLS and CDR2 is YYNGEE. For the CDR3, the DNA is TGTGCCAGCAGCGTAGCGAAGACCGGCTATGGCTACACCTTC. This translates into CASSVAKTGYGYTF.

The CDR3 DNA is TGCGCCAGCAGCCAAGAAGAGACATACTACAATGAGCAGTTCTTC. Encoded protein: CASSQEETYYNEQFF. The chain links TRBV4-1 to TRBJ2-1; D gene ambiguous. The CDR3 consists of 15 residues. Per germline, CDR1 MGHRA and CDR2 YSYEKL. Between the trimmed V and J ends, which lost 0 bases and 3 bases, there was a span of 9 bases.

This chain uses TRBV28 with TRBJ1-2; D is undetermined. Germline V CDR1 and CDR2: MDHEN, SYDVKM. The CDR3 consists of 14 residues. Trimming cost V 6 bases and J 5 bases, with 16 bases left between them. The DNA for the CDR3 is TGTGCCAGCAGCCCGATGAGGGTAAATTATGGCTACACCTTC. It codes for CASSPMRVNYGYTF.

The rearrangement uses TRBV5-4 and TRBJ2-2, with 7 nucleotides matching TRBD2. CDR1 and CDR2 (germline): SGHNT, YYREEE (reference sequence). The CDR3 totals 14 residues. V lost 4 bases to trimming and J lost 5 bases; unmatched junction nucleotides: 5. This CDR3 reads CASSPGLVTGELFF. The CDR3 DNA reads as TGTGCCAGCAGCCCTGGACTAGTTACCGGGGAGCTGTTTTTT.

This chain uses TRBV27 with TRBJ2-3; D might be TRBD2 (6 bases). Germline lookup yields CDR1 MNHEY and CDR2 SMNVEV (reference sequence). The CDR3 sequence is 17 residues long. V shed 7 bases and J shed 2 bases, with 22 bases lying between them. This CDR3 is CASTPIFAGIITDTQYF. CDR3 nucleotide sequence: TGTGCCAGCACCCCCATTTTTGCGGGGATCATCACAGATACGCAGTATTTT.